This is a list of T cell receptor beta chains from one sample in a study of T cells in Graves' hyperthyroidism and ophthalmopathy. Each CDR3 protein is one row after TCRdb ran MiXCR on the multiplex PCR reads. The sample has tens of thousands of distinct CDR3 sequences; 40% to 55% are singletons. Material: blood. The source is a young woman with Graves' hyperthyroidism. CDR3s leave out the opening cysteine and the closing phenylalanine or tryptophan.

length	V	J	CDR3
15	TRBV18	TRBJ2-7	ASSPRASHEPYYEQY
11	TRBV11-2	TRBJ1-3	ASSHGPGNTIY
15	TRBV10-3	TRBJ2-1	AISEPERLAEDNEQF
15	TRBV5-6	TRBJ1-2	ASSLSGQGFTGYGYT
11	TRBV14	TRBJ1-1	ASSQAGTAEAF
9	TRBV2	TRBJ1-1	ASSEGSEAF
12	TRBV5-1	TRBJ1-5	ASSAGQPNQPQH
13	TRBV7-3	TRBJ2-2	ASSLTGGPTGELF
11	TRBV5-1	TRBJ1-1	ASSLADRVVAF
11	TRBV10-3	TRBJ1-1	AISGVRGAEAF
13	TRBV19	TRBJ2-7	ASSPPGATPYEQY
12	TRBV27	TRBJ1-1	ASSLFFGESEAF
12	TRBV15	TRBJ2-2	ATSYGKNTGELF
9	TRBV4-2	TRBJ2-5	ASSGQETQY
14	TRBV20-1	TRBJ2-5	SARDVLGQGAETQY
12	TRBV2	TRBJ2-5	ASSSRTAQETQY
11	TRBV9	TRBJ2-1	ASSVGFYNEQF
11	TRBV11-3	TRBJ2-5	ASSPLVSETQY
13	TRBV6-1	TRBJ1-5	ASSVLQKGNQPQH
14	TRBV15	TRBJ1-4	ATSRRTVSWNEKLF
13	TRBV9	TRBJ2-1	ASSGSGMAYNEQF
11	TRBV15	TRBJ2-7	ATSRDLDYEQY
12	TRBV30	TRBJ2-5	AWSRLAVKETQY
13	TRBV2	TRBJ2-4	ASSEDGLAKNIQY
13	TRBV30	TRBJ2-3	AWSVMAGGTDTQY
13	TRBV7-2	TRBJ2-7	ASSQVAGGAREQY
13	TRBV10-3	TRBJ2-7	AIRSSGGDTYEQY
10	TRBV29-1	TRBJ1-1	SVVQGPGGAF
13	TRBV9	TRBJ1-2	ASSHGGGYNYGYT
13	TRBV7-9	TRBJ1-5	ASSPQGEWGQPQH
13	TRBV11-2	TRBJ2-1	ASSPRRQGNNEQF
14	TRBV10-3	TRBJ1-6	AISESSGQGNSPLH
13	TRBV20-1	TRBJ1-5	SAHRWDSLDQPQH